This T cell receptor (beta chain) appears in the sequencing data of a study of low-dose radiotherapy and immunotherapy resistance in tumors. Study-wide background: Cohort 1 patients were irradiated with 0.5 Gy fractions every 2 weeks to 6.5 Gy total.

Both TCRalpha and TCRbeta chains were reverse transcribed with V-gene-specific primers. TCRs underwent roughly 20 PCR cycles of amplification with a constant-region primer and V-primer adapter. TCRdb processed the reads anew with MiXCR; each CDR3 protein has one entry. In the table there are roughly 76,000 distinct CDR3 sequences, around 18% of which are singletons. Time point denoted: before trial treatment. Donors were administered nivolumab, ipilimumab, aspirin and low-dose cyclophosphamide, together with low-dose radiotherapy. Eligibility criteria specified advanced solid malignancies devoid of tumor-infiltrating lymphocytes. This clonotype was counted at least ten times. The sequencing here drew on PBMCs, taken before treatment. The clonotype was recovered from a male donor with prostate cancer.

The CDR3 DNA is TGTGCCAGCAGGATCCAGGGGGGCGTAGAGACCCAGTACTTC. It encodes CASRIQGGVETQYF. This chain links TRBV2 with TRBJ2-5, with D possibly being TRBD1 (7 bases). Germline V lookup: CDR1 SNHLY, CDR2 FYNNEI. The CDR3 is 14 amino acids. Trimming left V 6 bases short and J 4 bases short, with 15 bases between.